Listed below are T cell receptor beta chains from one sample, sequenced in a study. Using its own MiXCR run on the 5' RACE reads, TCRdb lists one record per CDR3 protein. The table has some 9,800 distinct CDR3 sequences, 20% to 30% seen once. The specimen was Tregs sorted from blood. These receptors were obtained from a female donor with breast cancer. Both conserved end residues are part of each CDR3. The D gene is left open where the match is weak. Size is omitted from some rows. Given values are once, few, many or a class for expanded clones.

TRBV7-9	TRBJ2-1	-	-	CASSLEGSSYNEQFF	TGTGCCAGCAGCTTAGAAGGGAGCTCCTACAATGAGCAGTTCTTC
TRBV9	TRBJ2-1	few	-	CASSKGVGPNEQFF	TGTGCCAGCAGTAAAGGGGTTGGTCCCAATGAGCAGTTCTTC
TRBV7-9	TRBJ2-7	once	TRBD2	CASSLGTSGIHEQYF	TGTGCCAGCAGCTTAGGGACTAGCGGGATCCACGAGCAGTACTTC
TRBV2	TRBJ1-1	-	-	CASSEGGGNTEAFF	TGTGCCAGCAGTGAAGGCGGGGGGAACACTGAAGCTTTCTTT
TRBV6-6	TRBJ1-5	medium-sized	-	CASSYFFGAQHF	TGTGCCAGCAGTTACTTTTTTGGGGCCCAGCATTTT
TRBV9	TRBJ2-1	-	TRBD2	CASSVVGRASEQFF	TGTGCCAGCAGCGTAGTCGGGAGGGCCAGTGAGCAGTTCTTC
TRBV10-1	TRBJ2-7	many	-	CASSGAVAYEQYF	TGCGCCAGCAGTGGGGCAGTAGCCTACGAGCAGTACTTC
TRBV30	TRBJ2-1	-	-	CTWSVDLRSYNEQFF	TGTACCTGGAGTGTAGACCTGCGCTCCTACAATGAGCAGTTCTTC
TRBV7-8	TRBJ2-5	few	TRBD2	CASSGRISGGLMAQYF	TGTGCCAGCAGCGGGAGGATTAGCGGGGGACTAATGGCCCAGTACTTC
TRBV4-1	TRBJ1-1	many	-	CASSQDRFGVNTEAFF	TGCGCCAGCAGCCAAGATCGTTTCGGGGTGAACACTGAAGCTTTCTTT
TRBV6-1	TRBJ1-1	medium-sized	-	CATAAVGLSNTEAFF	TGTGCCACGGCGGCCGTGGGGTTATCTAACACTGAAGCTTTCTTT
TRBV5-1	TRBJ2-3	-	-	CASSLSRTDTQYF	TGCGCCAGCAGCTTAAGCCGGACAGATACGCAGTATTTT